The present T cell receptor beta chain was sequenced within a study of CD4 T cells in relation to SARS-CoV-2 and coronaviruses. Study as a whole: PBMCs were cultured with antigen for roughly 11 days before TCR beta sequencing.

With regard to this clone: As yet, its antigen is unknown.

Regarding the study as a whole: Monoreactive clones expanded significantly more to SARS-CoV-2 than crossreactive clones did.

Method: immunoSEQ multiplex PCR; TCRdb's copy keeps in-frame clones and lacks some. The sample carries about 19,000 clones, 70% to 85% recorded once. Before the COVID-19 pandemic, during about 2011-2019, CD4+ T cells were taken from unexposed donors. CD4+ T cells were isolated from the cells after around 11 days of culture. Cells permitting, SARS-CoV-2 S/N and four cold-coronavirus spikes were tested on unexposed-donor CD4+ T cells. This CDR3 has 16 amino acids. Germline lookup yields CDR1 SGHAT and CDR2 FQNNGV. After removal of 6 bases from V and 6 bases from J, the junction contained 12 bases not matched to a gene.

This receptor was identified in a human donor in good health. The chain is built from TRBV11-2 and TRBJ2-2; TRBD2 matches at 8 bases. The sample comprised CD4+ T cells from PBMCs, cultured in vitro. The CDR3 region is CASSRGTRGWSGELFF. In nucleotides, the CDR3 is TGTGCCAGCAGTCGCGGGACTAGGGGGTGGTCCGGGGAGCTGTTTTTT.